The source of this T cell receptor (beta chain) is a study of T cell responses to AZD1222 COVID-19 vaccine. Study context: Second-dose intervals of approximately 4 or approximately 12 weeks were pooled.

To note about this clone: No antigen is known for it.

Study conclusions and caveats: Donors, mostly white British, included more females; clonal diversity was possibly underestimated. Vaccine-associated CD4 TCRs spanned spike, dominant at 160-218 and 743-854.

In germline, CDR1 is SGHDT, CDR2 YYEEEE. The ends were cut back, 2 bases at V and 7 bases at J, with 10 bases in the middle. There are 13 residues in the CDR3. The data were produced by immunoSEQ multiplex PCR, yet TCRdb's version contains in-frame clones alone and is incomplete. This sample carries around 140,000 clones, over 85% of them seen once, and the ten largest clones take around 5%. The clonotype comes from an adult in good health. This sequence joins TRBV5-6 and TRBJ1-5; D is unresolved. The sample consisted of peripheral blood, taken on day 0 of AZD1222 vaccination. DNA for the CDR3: TGTGCCAGCAGCTTTTCGGTGGACCAGCCCCAGCATTTT. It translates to CASSFSVDQPQHF.